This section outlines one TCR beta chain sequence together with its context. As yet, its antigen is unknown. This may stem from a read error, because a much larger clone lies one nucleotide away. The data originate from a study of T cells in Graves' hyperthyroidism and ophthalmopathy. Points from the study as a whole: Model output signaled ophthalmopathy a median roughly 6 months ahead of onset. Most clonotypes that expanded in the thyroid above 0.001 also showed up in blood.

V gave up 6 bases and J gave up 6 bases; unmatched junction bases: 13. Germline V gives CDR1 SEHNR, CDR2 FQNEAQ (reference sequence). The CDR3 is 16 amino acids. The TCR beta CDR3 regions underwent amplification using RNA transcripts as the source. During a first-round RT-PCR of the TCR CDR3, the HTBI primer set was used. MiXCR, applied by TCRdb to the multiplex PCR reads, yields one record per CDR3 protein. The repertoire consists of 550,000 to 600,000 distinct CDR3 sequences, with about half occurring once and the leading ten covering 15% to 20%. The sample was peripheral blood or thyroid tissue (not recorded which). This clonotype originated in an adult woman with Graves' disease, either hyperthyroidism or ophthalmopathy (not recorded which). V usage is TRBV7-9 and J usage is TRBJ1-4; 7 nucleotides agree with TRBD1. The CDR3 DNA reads TGTGCCAGCAGTACACCTAACAGGGGAGGGGATGAAAAACTGTTTTTT. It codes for CASSTPNRGGDEKLFF.